These 7 T cell receptor beta chains were sequenced from one sample in a study. Using its own MiXCR run on the 5' RACE reads, TCRdb lists one record per CDR3 protein. Here the sample spans 40,000 to 65,000 distinct CDR3 sequences, roughly a quarter being singletons. The sequenced material came from tumor-infiltrating naive CD4+ T cells sorted from the breast tumor. Subset denoted: naive CD4+ T cells, CD4+CD45RA+CD25-. These receptors came from a female donor with breast cancer.

The chain is built from TRBV4-2 and TRBJ2-1; the D gene could be TRBD1 or TRBD2 (6 bases each). Trimming took off 0 bases at V and 7 bases at J, with 16 bases between the two ends. The germline V gene has CDR1 LGHNA and CDR2 YNFKEQ. The CDR3 consists of 16 residues. The CDR3: CASSQEGGIGGNEQFF. The DNA for the CDR3 is TGTGCCAGCAGCCAAGAAGGGGGAATAGGAGGGAATGAGCAGTTCTTC.

The sample holds a few counts of this clonotype. The chain joins TRBV4-1 to TRBJ1-1, with D unresolved. V was pared by 3 bases and J by 6 bases, with 11 bases between. The germline gives CDR1 MGHRA, CDR2 YSYEKL. CDR3 length equals 13 residues. The CDR3: CASSHTGLPEAFF. The DNA for the CDR3 is TGCGCCAGCAGCCACACGGGCCTTCCTGAAGCTTTCTTT.

This clonotype occurred a few times. V gene TRBV5-1 combines with J gene TRBJ2-7; D is uncertain. CDR3 length: 14 residues. Germline V gives CDR1 SGHRS, CDR2 YFSETQ. Trimming took off 4 bases at V and 3 bases at J, with 14 bases between the two ends. The CDR3 is CASSHLDGNYEQYF. CDR3 sequence (DNA): TGCGCCAGCAGCCACCTGGACGGCAACTACGAGCAGTACTTC.

V usage is TRBV10-3 and J usage is TRBJ1-5; D remains ambiguous. The CDR3 is 15 residues long. The germline V gene has CDR1 ENHRY and CDR2 SYGVKD. V was trimmed by 0 bases and J by 5 bases, leaving 11 bases between them. CDR3: CAISESAGSDQPQHF. CDR3 in DNA: TGTGCCATCAGTGAGTCGGCGGGTTCTGATCAGCCCCAGCATTTT.

This clonotype was seen only a few times. J is TRBJ2-1 and V is TRBV7-9; 10 bases fit TRBD2. The CDR3 extends over 23 amino acids. Germline V gives CDR1 SEHNR, CDR2 FQNEAQ (reference sequence). Trimming at V came to 5 bases and at J to 0 bases, leaving 25 bases not matched to a gene. The CDR3 nucleotides are TGTGCCAGCAGCACACGGGGTCGACGGGGTCCAGCGGGAGGGGAGAGCTCCTACAATGAGCAGTTCTTC. This encodes CASSTRGRRGPAGGESSYNEQFF.

This clonotype was counted between two and nine times. J is TRBJ1-1 and V is TRBV7-9; TRBD1 agrees at 9 bases. In germline, CDR1 is SEHNR, CDR2 FQNEAQ (reference sequence). J was trimmed by 4 bases and V by 2 bases; bases with no gene match: 5. The CDR3 runs 15 residues. The CDR3, as DNA: TGTGCCAGCAGCTTAACCGACAGGGGGTTCACTGAAGCTTTCTTT. This encodes CASSLTDRGFTEAFF.

This clonotype turned up a few times. The V and J genes are TRBV29-1 and TRBJ2-1; unclear D gene. Germline-derived CDR1 and CDR2 are SQVTM and ANQGSEA. The germline V and J ends were trimmed by 3 bases and 5 bases, with 8 bases remaining between them. The CDR3 totals 12 residues. CDR3 bases: TGCAGCGTTGATGGATATAACAATGAGCAGTTCTTC. Translating it yields CSVDGYNNEQFF.